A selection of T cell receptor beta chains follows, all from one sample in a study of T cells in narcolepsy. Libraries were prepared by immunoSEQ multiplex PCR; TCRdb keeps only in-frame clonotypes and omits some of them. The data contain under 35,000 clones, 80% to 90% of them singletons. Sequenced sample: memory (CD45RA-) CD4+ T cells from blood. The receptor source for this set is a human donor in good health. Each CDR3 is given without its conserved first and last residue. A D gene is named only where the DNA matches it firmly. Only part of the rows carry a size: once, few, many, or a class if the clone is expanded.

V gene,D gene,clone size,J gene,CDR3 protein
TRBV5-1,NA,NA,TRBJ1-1,ASSLLGPVMNTEAF
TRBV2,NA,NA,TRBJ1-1,ASSEAWQTGLNTEAF
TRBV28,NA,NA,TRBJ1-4,ASSLPLGLHEQLF
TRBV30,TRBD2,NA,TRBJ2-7,AWSSGTSGTYEQY
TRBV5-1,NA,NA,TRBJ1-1,ASSLLPRVGMNTEAF
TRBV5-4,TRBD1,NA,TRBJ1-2,ASSGTGQATYGYT
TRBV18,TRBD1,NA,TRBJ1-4,ASSRRQGPNEKLF
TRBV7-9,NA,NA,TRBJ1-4,ASSWPKGTGENEKLF
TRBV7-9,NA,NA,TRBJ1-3,ASSLALGSGNTIY
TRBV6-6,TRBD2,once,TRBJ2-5,ASSYAAGGRSVEQY
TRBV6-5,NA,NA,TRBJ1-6,ASRTASYNSPLH
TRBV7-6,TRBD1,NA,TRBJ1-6,ASSLVAGSGTGRSPLH
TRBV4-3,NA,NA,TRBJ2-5,ASSQDLRGKETQY
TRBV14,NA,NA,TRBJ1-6,ASSGLGAGTPLH
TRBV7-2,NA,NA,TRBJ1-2,ASSLSSAGDYGYGYT
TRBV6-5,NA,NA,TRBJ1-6,ASSYSNSVLNSPLH
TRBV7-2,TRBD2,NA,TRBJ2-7,ASTPWEGTYEQY
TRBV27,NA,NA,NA,ASSLGARDEQY
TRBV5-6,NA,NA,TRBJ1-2,ASSWGEAEDDYGYT
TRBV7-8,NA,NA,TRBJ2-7,ASSLQAYEQY
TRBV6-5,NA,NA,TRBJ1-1,ASRPPTREAF
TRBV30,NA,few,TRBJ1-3,AWSVANTIY
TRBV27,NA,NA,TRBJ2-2,ASREGPNTGELF
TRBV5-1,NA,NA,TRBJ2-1,ASSQGGPNEQF
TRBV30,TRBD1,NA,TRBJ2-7,AWSVSDRAHEQY
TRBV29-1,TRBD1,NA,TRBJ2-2,SVDRGYTGELF
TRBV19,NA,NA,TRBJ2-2,ASSPSTRSFTVGELF
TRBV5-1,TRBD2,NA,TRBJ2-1,ASSLRTSGRPEHEQF
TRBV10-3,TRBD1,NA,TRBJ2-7,AISGQGRFNEQY
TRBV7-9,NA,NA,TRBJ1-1,ASSLDQLNTEAF
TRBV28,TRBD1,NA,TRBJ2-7,ASTTPGQGGGQY
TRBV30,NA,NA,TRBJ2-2,AWSVRRNTGELF
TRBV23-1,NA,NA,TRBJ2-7,ASSLAVGHSGEQY
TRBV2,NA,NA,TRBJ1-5,ASSEAVGTQPQH
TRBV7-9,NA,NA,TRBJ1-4,ASSLYFKPGEKLF
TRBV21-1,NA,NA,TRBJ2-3,ASPPWNHSDTQY
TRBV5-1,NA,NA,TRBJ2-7,ASSLAEVSSYEQY
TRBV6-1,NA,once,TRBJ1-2,ASSERRNYGYT
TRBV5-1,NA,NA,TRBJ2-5,ASSLIGAEQETQY
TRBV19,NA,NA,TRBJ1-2,ASSIGVEYYGYT
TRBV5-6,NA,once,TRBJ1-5,ASRQRGGQSNQPQH
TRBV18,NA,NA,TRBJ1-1,ASSQDIQDTEAF
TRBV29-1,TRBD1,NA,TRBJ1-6,SASTGGNSPLH
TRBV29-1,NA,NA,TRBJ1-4,SVDPGNEKLF
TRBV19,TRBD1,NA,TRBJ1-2,ASSIDIWDRTVYGYT
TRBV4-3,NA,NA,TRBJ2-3,ASSQDQGGTDTQY
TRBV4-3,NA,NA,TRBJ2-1,ASSQDHGGGSYNEQF
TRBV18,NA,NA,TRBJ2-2,ASSRPGTGELF
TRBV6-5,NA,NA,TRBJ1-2,ASSSPDRYGYT
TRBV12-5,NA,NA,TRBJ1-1,ASGLARGRGNTEAF
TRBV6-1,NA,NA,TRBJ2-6,ASSESAGRATFSGANVLT
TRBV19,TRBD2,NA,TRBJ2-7,ASSRAGTRTYEQY